The 28 T cell receptor beta chains presented below share a single source sample, sequenced in a study of regulatory T cells in long-lasting Graves disease. For TCR beta, libraries came from iRepertoire HTBI primers and Arm-PCR of CDR3 regions. TCRdb analysed the multiplex PCR reads with MiXCR anew, one entry per CDR3 protein. The table has about 440,000 distinct CDR3 sequences, about 17% seen once; the top ten hold roughly a tenth. This sample's time point: newly diagnosed GD, antithyroid drugs for less than 3 months. The TCR library was made from RNA extracted from PBMCs. These sequences were also reported in another study, on T cells in Graves' hyperthyroidism and ophthalmopathy.

Sample: peripheral blood mononuclear cells (PBMCs), taken at new diagnosis, from a patient treated with antithyroid drugs. The receptors stem from a woman aged 30 to 39 with Graves disease.

This clonotype was observed many times. The gene calls are TRBV20-1 and TRBJ1-6; D is unresolved. Trimming took 3 bases from V and 4 from J, leaving 10 bases between them. The germline V gene has CDR1 DFQATT and CDR2 SNEGSKA (reference sequence). The CDR3 covers 14 residues. CDR3 loop: CSASRDMYNSPLHF. CDR3 sequence (DNA): TGCAGTGCTAGCCGAGACATGTATAATTCACCCCTCCACTTT.

The gene calls are TRBV15 and TRBJ1-1; perhaps TRBD1 as D (5 bases). The CDR3 covers 15 residues. The germline gives CDR1 LNHNV, CDR2 YYDKDF (reference sequence). Between the trimmed V and J ends, which lost 0 bases and 0 bases, there was a span of 8 bases. In DNA, the CDR3 is TGTGCCACCAGCAGAGATCGGGGGTTGAACACTGAAGCTTTCTTT. The encoded protein is CATSRDRGLNTEAFF.

This rearrangement joins TRBV4-1 to TRBJ2-2; the match to TRBD2 covers 10 bases. V was pared by 4 bases and J by 5 bases, with 7 bases of the junction left unmatched. Germline-derived CDR1 and CDR2 are MGHRA and YSYEKL. The CDR3 is made up of 16 amino acids. CDR3 sequence reads: CASSPLAGGSTGELFF. CDR3 coding DNA: TGCGCCAGCAGCCCTTTAGCGGGAGGTTCGACCGGGGAGCTGTTTTTT.

This clonotype was seen at least ten times. V is TRBV13 and J is TRBJ1-4; a possible D gene is TRBD1 (5 bases). Germline CDR1 reads PRHDT; CDR2 reads FYEKMQ (reference sequence). V shed 3 bases and J shed 6 bases, with 14 bases lying between them. The length of the CDR3 is 15 residues. CDR3 bases: TGTGCCAGCAGCTTGCAGGCTCGAGGGGATGAAAAACTGTTTTTT. It encodes CASSLQARGDEKLFF.

This clonotype was detected a few times. The rearrangement links TRBV29-1 to TRBJ2-2; D not resolved. Trimming took 1 base from V and 5 from J, leaving 8 bases between them. The CDR3 extends over 13 amino acids. Per the germline V gene, CDR1 is SQVTM and CDR2 is ANQGSEA. The CDR3 loop is CSVEGGRTGELFF. CDR3 in DNA: TGCAGCGTTGAAGGTGGGCGAACCGGGGAGCTGTTTTTT.

In this sample, this clonotype turned up many times. The chain employs TRBV2 and TRBJ2-3, with 12 nucleotides matching TRBD2. The CDR3 has 15 amino acids. CDR1 SNHLY and CDR2 FYNNEI come from the germline V gene. Trimming cost V 10 bases and J 4 bases; bases outside gene matches: 9. The CDR3 is CATTSGRILPDTQYF. The CDR3 DNA is TGTGCCACAACTAGCGGGAGGATCCTACCAGATACGCAGTATTTT.

This clonotype was recorded many times. V gene TRBV27 combines with J gene TRBJ2-3, with no clear D. Trimming took 7 bases from V and 4 from J, leaving 6 bases between them. The V gene's germline CDR1 is MNHEY and CDR2 SMNVEV (reference sequence). This CDR3 is built from 11 residues. The CDR3 sequence is CASIMSDTQYF. The DNA for the CDR3 is TGTGCCAGCATCATGTCAGATACGCAGTATTTT.

This clonotype showed up just a few times. The chain joins TRBV13 to TRBJ1-2, with D perhaps TRBD1 (5 bases). The ends were cut back, 5 bases at V and 0 bases at J, with 16 bases in the middle. The CDR3 is 16 residues long. The V gene's germline CDR1 is PRHDT and CDR2 FYEKMQ (reference sequence). The CDR3 nucleotides read TGTGCCAGCAGCGGGACCTTGGGAGATTCTAACTATGGCTACACCTTC. Translating gives CASSGTLGDSNYGYTF.

In its sample, this clonotype was seen a few times. The rearrangement links TRBV29-1 to TRBJ1-3; maybe TRBD1 (5 bases). Trimming took off 6 bases at V and 3 bases at J, with 9 bases between the two ends. The length of the CDR3 is 12 residues. Germline assignment: CDR1 SQVTM and CDR2 ANQGSEA. CDR3 nucleotides: TGCAGCGTAAAGGGGCTTGGAAACACCATATATTTT. It translates to CSVKGLGNTIYF.

This chain joins TRBV13 and TRBJ1-2; D is perhaps TRBD1 (6 bases). The V gene lost 6 bases and the J gene lost 6 bases, with 14 bases spanning the gap. Germline V gene lookup returns CDR1 PRHDT and CDR2 FYEKMQ (reference sequence). The CDR3 is made up of 13 amino acids. CDR3: CASRQAGVDGYTF. CDR3 nucleotide sequence: TGTGCCAGCAGACAGGCAGGGGTAGATGGCTACACCTTC.

This clonotype has a single count. The genes are TRBV28 and TRBJ2-3, with 11 positions matching TRBD2. Germline CDR1 and CDR2: MDHEN and SYDVKM. J gave up 3 bases and V 6 bases, and 5 bases lay outside the gene matches. The CDR3 loop spans 15 amino acids. The CDR3 loop reads CASRLAGGRTDTQYF. For the CDR3, the DNA is TGTGCCAGCAGGTTAGCGGGAGGGAGGACAGATACGCAGTATTTT.

This clonotype was counted ten times or more. The rearrangement uses TRBV30 and TRBJ2-1; TRBD2 matches 11 bases. Looked up from germline, CDR1 is GTSNPN and CDR2 is SVGIG (reference sequence). The CDR3 runs to 15 residues. V was clipped by 5 bases and J by 6 bases; unmatched bases: 9. CDR3 region: CAWQPGLAATNEQFF. Written as DNA, the CDR3 is TGTGCCTGGCAACCGGGACTAGCGGCTACCAATGAGCAGTTCTTC.

This clonotype has only a few counts. At one of its ends the junction is not consistent with the germline gene, which may arise from a read error. CDR3 sequence: CAASGTATNYGYTF. In DNA form, the CDR3 reads TGTGCCGCCAGTGGGACAGCTACTAACTATGGCTACACCTTC. The chain carries TRBV24-1 and TRBJ1-2; 7 nucleotides line up with TRBD1. The CDR3 consists of 14 residues. The germline CDR1 and CDR2 sequences are KGHDR and SFDVKD.

This clonotype was detected ten times or more. The chain couples TRBV20-1 to TRBJ2-3; D not resolved. The CDR3 consists of 13 residues. V was shortened by 1 base and J by 2 bases, with 7 bases between the two germline ends. The germline CDR1 and CDR2 sequences are DFQATT and SNEGSKA (reference sequence). The CDR3 loop is CSARGAYTDTQYF. The CDR3 DNA is TGCAGTGCTAGAGGGGCCTACACAGATACGCAGTATTTT.

As to this clonotype: A read error is possible here, since a much larger clone lies one base away. The V call is TRBV29-1, the J call TRBJ2-7, with TRBD2 identical over 10 bases. Germline CDR1 SQVTM, CDR2 ANQGSEA. The CDR3 has 14 amino acids. The CDR3 DNA reads TGCAGCGCGCATGCTAGCGGGAGTACCTACGGGCAGTACTTC. Protein sequence: CSAHASGSTYGQYF.

The chain has TRBV2 and TRBJ2-4, with D perhaps matching TRBD2 (5 bases). The CDR3 is made up of 13 amino acids. V was cut by 6 bases and J by 9 bases, with 15 bases left in between. CDR1 SNHLY and CDR2 FYNNEI come from the germline V gene. The chain's CDR3 is CASSPRTLSIQYF. The CDR3 DNA is TGTGCCAGCAGCCCACGGACTCTTAGCATTCAGTACTTC.

The chain is built from TRBV29-1 and TRBJ1-1, with TRBD1 identical over 9 bases. Germline CDR1 is SQVTM and CDR2 is ANQGSEA. V was pared by 0 bases and J by 0 bases, with 14 bases of the junction left unmatched. This CDR3 region has 19 residues. In DNA form, the CDR3 reads TGCAGCGTTGAAGATGGAACAGGGGGCCGGGGCTACATGAACACTGAAGCTTTCTTT. It translates to CSVEDGTGGRGYMNTEAFF.

Ten or more counts support this clonotype. This chain uses TRBV27 with TRBJ2-5, with a tentative D call TRBD2 (5 bases). The CDR3 is made up of 13 amino acids. CDR1 is MNHEY, CDR2 SMNVEV, per germline (reference sequence). V was cut by 5 bases and J by 5 bases, with 12 bases left in between. Here the CDR3 reads CASSPTSFETQYF. The DNA for the CDR3 is TGTGCCAGCAGTCCCACTAGTTTCGAGACCCAGTACTTC.

In its sample, this clonotype was seen many times. This chain connects TRBV11-3 to TRBJ2-3, with D perhaps assigned TRBD1 or TRBD2 (5 bases each). V lost 4 bases and J 11 bases, leaving 16 bases between the germline ends. CDR3 size: 13 residues. In germline, CDR1 is SGHNT, CDR2 YENEEA. CDR3 region: CASSSGVRAQQYF. The CDR3 region has the DNA TGTGCCAGCAGCTCCGGGGTCAGGGCACAGCAGTATTTT.

A few counts support this clonotype. The CDR3 is CASSFAGQGPTGELFF. In DNA form, the CDR3 reads TGTGCCAGCAGTTTCGCGGGACAGGGGCCCACCGGGGAGCTGTTTTTT. The chain uses TRBV28 and TRBJ2-2; 10 nucleotides agree with TRBD1. V lost 3 bases and J lost 4; bases outside the gene matches: 5. CDR3 length: 16 amino acids. The germline CDR1 and CDR2 sequences are MDHEN and SYDVKM.

This clonotype was detected ten times or more. This rearrangement joins TRBV20-1 to TRBJ1-1; D ambiguous. Germline V gene sequence: CDR1 DFQATT, CDR2 SNEGSKA (reference sequence). This CDR3 is built from 12 residues. V was cut by 7 bases and J by 8 bases, with 17 bases left in between. The CDR3 loop is CSVGPPGGEAFF. The CDR3 DNA reads TGCAGTGTCGGACCGCCGGGAGGGGAAGCTTTCTTT.

This clonotype was found a few times. The chain joins TRBV20-1 to TRBJ1-1; no firm D call. CDR1 and CDR2 (germline): DFQATT, SNEGSKA (reference sequence). V was pared by 2 bases and J by 0 bases, with 13 bases between. The CDR3 is 15 amino acids. CDR3 sequence: CSARWEVAMNTEAFF. CDR3 DNA sequence: TGCAGTGCTAGATGGGAGGTAGCTATGAACACTGAAGCTTTCTTT.

Ten or more counts support this clonotype. The J gene is TRBJ1-5, the V gene TRBV12-3 or TRBV12-4; D gene unclear. The length of the CDR3 is 14 residues. V was clipped by 6 bases and J by 0 bases, with 9 bases between them. The CDR3 sequence: CASSPNGSNQPQHF. CDR3 DNA sequence: TGTGCCAGCAGCCCTAACGGTAGCAATCAGCCCCAGCATTTT.

The rearrangement uses TRBV7-2 and TRBJ2-2, with 7 bases lining up with TRBD1. Germline V lookup: CDR1 SGHTA, CDR2 FQGNSA. The V gene end was trimmed by 3 bases and the J gene end by 1 base; junction bases not matched to a gene: 2. The CDR3 is made up of 15 amino acids. CDR3 sequence reads: CASSFRTGNTGELFF. The DNA of the CDR3 is TGTGCCAGCAGCTTTAGGACAGGGAACACCGGGGAGCTGTTTTTT.

The rearrangement uses TRBV7-9 and TRBJ1-2; 9 bases are a match to TRBD1. J was trimmed by 2 bases and V by 5 bases; bases with no gene match: 6. Germline CDR1 is SEHNR and CDR2 is FQNEAQ (reference sequence). The CDR3 extends over 15 amino acids. CDR3 sequence (DNA): TGTGCCAGCAGCGCCCCCGGGACAGGGAACTATGGCTACACCTTC. It is translated as CASSAPGTGNYGYTF.

This clonotype was picked up many times. This chain joins TRBV29-1 and TRBJ2-3; the match to TRBD2 covers 8 bases. V shed 4 bases and J 5 bases; nucleotides not matched to a gene: 2. This CDR3 region has 12 residues. CDR1 and CDR2 from the germline V gene are SQVTM and ANQGSEA. CDR3 nucleotide sequence: TGCAGCGTTGCCCTAGCGGGAGATACGCAGTATTTT. It codes for CSVALAGDTQYF.

This clonotype was seen a handful of times. This chain links TRBV28 with TRBJ2-2; D call uncertain. From germline, CDR1 is MDHEN and CDR2 SYDVKM. The CDR3 is 17 residues long. Trimming stripped 5 bases from V and 5 bases from J, with 21 bases between. The CDR3 protein is CASSPLGESRRTGELFF. DNA for the CDR3: TGTGCCAGCAGTCCCCTCGGTGAGAGCAGGAGAACCGGGGAGCTGTTTTTT.

This clonotype was observed at least ten times. The chain links TRBV3-1 to TRBJ1-2; 7 nucleotides match TRBD1. Per the germline V gene, CDR1 is LGHDT and CDR2 is YNNKEL (reference sequence). This CDR3 is built from 15 residues. The J segment lost 3 bases and the V segment lost 2 bases, leaving 6 bases of the junction unmatched. CDR3 loop: CASSQPSGQDYGYTF. The CDR3 DNA follows: TGTGCCAGCAGCCAACCCAGTGGACAGGACTATGGCTACACCTTC.